A single sample gave rise to the 14 T cell receptor beta chains below, sequenced in a study of molecular identifiers for immune sequencing clone quantification. TCRdb recomputed calls from the PCR reads with MiXCR, one row per CDR3 protein. This repertoire shows just over 95,000 distinct CDR3 sequences, 20% to 25% found once; its top ten account for about 0.99%. The sample was naive CD8+ T cells from blood, with Jurkat cell RNA spiked in. Stated subset: FACS-sorted CD8+CD4-CCR7+CD45RA+ naive T cells. These receptors were obtained from a human donor in good health. Some libraries in this study had Jurkat cell RNA spiked in.

The chain links TRBV12-3 or TRBV12-4 to TRBJ1-2, with D maybe TRBD1 (6 bases). Trimming left V 5 bases short and J 2 bases short, with 21 bases between. This CDR3 comprises 17 residues. This CDR3 is CASSQFVIWTENYGYTF. The CDR3 bases are TGTGCCAGCAGTCAATTTGTTATATGGACAGAGAACTATGGCTACACCTTC.

As to this clonotype: A much larger clonotype is one base distant, so this may be a read error. V is TRBV4-3 and J is TRBJ1-1; no firm D call. Germline V gene sequence: CDR1 LGHNA, CDR2 YSLEER. This CDR3 has 16 amino acids. The CDR3 DNA reads as TGCTCCAGCAGCCAAGATGCCCGGGGTCTTAGCACTGAAGCTTTCTTT. Its protein is CSSSQDARGLSTEAFF.

The table lists this clonotype with many counts. The chain couples TRBV4-1 to TRBJ2-4; the D gene is possibly TRBD2 (6 bases). The ends were cut back, 1 base at V and 0 bases at J, with 19 bases in the middle. This CDR3 spans 19 amino acids. Germline assignment: CDR1 MGHRA and CDR2 YSYEKL. This CDR3 reads CASSQAGVANLVAKNIQYF. The CDR3 bases are TGCGCCAGCAGCCAAGCGGGGGTTGCCAACTTGGTAGCCAAAAACATTCAGTACTTC.

There are many counts of this clonotype. The V call is TRBV27, the J call TRBJ2-7; D is undetermined. This CDR3 spans 12 amino acids. Trimming shortened V by 10 bases and J by 3 bases, and 13 bases separated the two germline ends. Germline values: CDR1 MNHEY, CDR2 SMNVEV (reference sequence). The CDR3 sequence is CATKGPGYEQYF. The CDR3 DNA reads as TGTGCCACTAAGGGTCCTGGCTACGAGCAGTACTTC.

About this clonotype itself: This CDR3 is missing its conserved last phenylalanine or tryptophan, likely due to a read error. The CDR3: CASNEGRRGPDTQYS. CDR3 nucleotide sequence: TGTGCCAGCAACGAAGGTCGGCGGGGACCAGATACGCAGTATTCT. The chain has TRBV11-2 and TRBJ2-3; the D gene is possibly TRBD2 (6 bases). V lost 7 bases, J lost 4 bases, and 18 bases lay in between. CDR1 is SGHAT, CDR2 FQNNGV, per germline. This CDR3 is 15 amino acids long.

To note about this clonotype: A read error may account for a junction end that differs from germline. The V call is TRBV7-3, the J call TRBJ2-2, with D perhaps TRBD1 or TRBD2 (5 bases each). Germline V gives CDR1 SGHTA, CDR2 FQGTGA. The CDR3 sequence is 15 residues long. Here the CDR3 reads CASSFKGSDTGELYF. CDR3 DNA sequence: TGTGCCAGCAGCTTCAAGGGTTCGGACACCGGGGAGCTGTATTTT.

Notes on this clonotype: A read error may be the cause here, since a much bigger clone is one base away. The chain has TRBV28 and TRBJ2-7; maybe TRBD1 (5 bases). There are 12 residues in the CDR3. Germline assignment: CDR1 MDHEN and CDR2 SYDVKM. CDR3 sequence: CASSSPGYAQYF. The CDR3 DNA reads as TGTGCCAGCAGCTCCCCAGGGTACGCGCAGTACTTC.

In this sample, this clonotype turned up many times. The gene calls are TRBV14 and TRBJ2-5; the D gene could be TRBD1 or TRBD2 (5 bases each). In germline, CDR1 is SGHDN, CDR2 FVKESK. The CDR3 runs 16 residues. The V and J ends lost 0 bases and 5 bases respectively, with 16 bases between them. CDR3: CASSQDSSDEGETQYF. Here the CDR3 DNA reads TGTGCCAGCAGCCAAGATTCGAGCGATGAGGGGGAGACCCAGTACTTC.

This clonotype was observed many times. The gene calls are TRBV9 and TRBJ1-1, with D unresolved. V dropped 4 bases and J dropped 4 bases, with 8 bases sitting between them. CDR3 length: 12 amino acids. CDR1 and CDR2 from the germline V gene are SGDLS and YYNGEE. The CDR3 nucleotides read TGTGCCAGCAGCCCTGGTACCACTGAAGCTTTCTTT. Translated: CASSPGTTEAFF.

The rearrangement uses TRBV19 and TRBJ2-5; possible D gene TRBD1, 6 bases. CDR3 length: 14 residues. Trimming stripped 7 bases from V and 9 bases from J, with 21 bases between. Germline loops: CDR1 LNHDA, CDR2 SQIVND (reference sequence). This CDR3 reads CASNMDRGYESQYF. The CDR3 DNA follows: TGTGCCAGTAATATGGACAGAGGCTATGAGTCCCAGTACTTC.

This clonotype has at least ten counts. This chain joins TRBV5-1 and TRBJ2-2; TRBD2 might be the D (6 bases). This CDR3 has 16 residues. Germline V lookup: CDR1 SGHRS, CDR2 YFSETQ. V was pared by 3 bases and J by 1 base, with 13 bases between. The CDR3 loop reads CASSWVAVRNTGELFF. For the CDR3, the DNA is TGCGCCAGCAGCTGGGTAGCGGTCCGGAACACCGGGGAGCTGTTTTTT. Supplemented by reference TRBV5-1 and TRBJ2-2, the full variable domain reads KAGVTQTPRYLIKTRGQQVTLSCSPISGHRSVSWYQQTPGQGLQFLFEYFSETQRNKGNFPGRFSGRQFSNSRSEMNVSTLELGDSALYLCASSWVAVRNTGELFFGEGSRLTVL.

As regards this clonotype: This may be a read error: a much more frequent sequence differs by one nucleotide. The gene calls are TRBV15 and TRBJ2-1, with a weak D call TRBD2 (5 bases). The germline V gene encodes CDR1 LNHNV and CDR2 YYDKDF (reference sequence). The CDR3 is 16 amino acids. The CDR3: CATSRDSAGPYNEQIF. The DNA for the CDR3 is TGTGCCACCAGCAGAGATTCTGCGGGTCCCTACAATGAGCAGATCTTC.

This clonotype has at least ten counts. This sequence joins TRBV19 and TRBJ2-1; D is undetermined. This CDR3 has 13 residues. Per the germline V gene, CDR1 is LNHDA and CDR2 is SQIVND (reference sequence). V gave up 3 bases and J gave up 6 bases, with 9 bases separating them. CDR3 DNA: TGTGCCAGTAGTATTCATCTCACCAATGAGCAGTTCTTC. It encodes CASSIHLTNEQFF.

As to this clonotype: A single base separates this from a much larger clone, so it may be a read error. The chain couples TRBV14 to TRBJ1-6, with D unresolved. The CDR3 is 14 residues long. Germline assignment: CDR1 SGHDN and CDR2 FVKESK. This CDR3 is CASSPPGWNSPLNF. CDR3 DNA: TGTGCCAGCAGCCCCCCGGGATGGAATTCACCCCTCAACTTT.